Only a few counts were recorded for the clone carrying this T cell receptor beta chain. This CDR3 spans 13 amino acids. Trimming removed 4 bases from V and 1 base from J, with 7 bases in between. The germline gives CDR1 MNHEY, CDR2 SMNVEV (reference sequence). The data are from a study of shared clonotypes between healthy human individuals. The table came from immunoSEQ multiplex PCR; TCRdb's copy has only in-frame clones and leaves some out. The sample has about 1.5 million clones, 95% to 99% seen once; the top ten hold roughly 0.42%. Sequencing was done on a sample of naive CD4+ T cells sorted from blood. As for subset: CD45RA+ positively selected. The chain employs TRBV27 and TRBJ1-1; D not certain. This clonotype was obtained from a man aged 25 to 45 in good health. CDR3 protein: CASSWLGNTEAFF. The CDR3 nucleotides read TGTGCCAGCAGTTGGCTGGGGAACACTGAAGCTTTCTTT.